One and the same sample provided the 26 T cell receptor beta chains below, sequenced in a study of blood T cell repertoires in COVID-19. The data were produced by immunoSEQ multiplex PCR, yet TCRdb's version contains in-frame clones alone and is incomplete. The sample holds about 140,000 clones, 77% seen once. The sample taken for sequencing was peripheral blood. The receptors stem from a woman aged 45-65 years with active or convalescent COVID-19.

This chain uses TRBV7-6 with TRBJ2-2; 10 bases line up with TRBD2. The V gene's germline CDR1 is SGHVS and CDR2 FNYEAQ. This CDR3 has 16 residues. J was trimmed by 6 bases and V by 5 bases; bases with no gene match: 9. The CDR3 DNA sequence: TGTGCCAGCAGCCCGAGCGGGGGGGCCGGGGCCGGGGAGCTGTTTTTT. It yields the protein CASSPSGGAGAGELFF.

The gene calls are TRBV7-2 and TRBJ2-7; a possible D gene is TRBD1 (5 bases). This CDR3 has 13 amino acids. Between the trimmed V and J ends, which lost 0 bases and 7 bases, there was a span of 10 bases. Germline lookup yields CDR1 SGHTA and CDR2 FQGNSA. The CDR3 DNA follows: TGTGCCAGCAGCTTAGCCGGACAAATGGAGCAGTACTTC. This translates into CASSLAGQMEQYF.

The gene calls are TRBV4-2 and TRBJ2-1; 8 bases are shared with TRBD2. The CDR3 runs 16 residues. Per the germline V gene, CDR1 is LGHNA and CDR2 is YNFKEQ. With 1 base clipped from V and 3 bases from J, the junction kept 5 bases outside the gene matches. The CDR3 loop reads CASSQVQRESYNEQFF. CDR3 nucleotides: TGTGCCAGCAGCCAAGTTCAGCGGGAGAGCTACAATGAGCAGTTCTTC.

The chain links TRBV19 to TRBJ2-3, with 12 bases that match TRBD2. Trimming at V came to 2 bases and at J to 2 bases, leaving 5 bases not matched to a gene. CDR3 length equals 17 residues. The germline gives CDR1 LNHDA, CDR2 SQIVND (reference sequence). DNA for the CDR3: TGTGCCAGTAGTATAACTAGCGGGGGGCCCCTCACAGATACGCAGTATTTT. Its translation is CASSITSGGPLTDTQYF.

The chain uses TRBV5-6 and TRBJ2-7; D might be TRBD2 (7 bases). Trimming removed 0 bases from V and 4 bases from J, with 17 bases in between. The CDR3 is 16 amino acids. In germline, CDR1 is SGHDT, CDR2 YYEEEE. In DNA form, the CDR3 reads TGTGCCAGCAGCTTGGGGGGGCTACTAGCGAGGTACGAGCAGTACTTC. Its protein product is CASSLGGLLARYEQYF.

The chain employs TRBV10-3 and TRBJ2-7, with TRBD1 matching over 7 bases. Per the germline V gene, CDR1 is ENHRY and CDR2 is SYGVKD. This CDR3 region has 15 residues. Losses at the gene ends were 3 bases for V and 0 bases for J; bases not matched to a gene: 5. This CDR3 reads CAISDSQGVSYEQYF. The CDR3 region has the DNA TGTGCCATCAGTGACAGTCAGGGGGTCTCCTACGAGCAGTACTTC.

The genes are TRBV7-2 and TRBJ2-3; a possible D gene is TRBD1 (5 bases). CDR3 length equals 15 residues. Trimming removed 7 bases from V and 3 bases from J, with 17 bases in between. Germline CDR1 reads SGHTA; CDR2 reads FQGNSA. The CDR3 reads CASTPLGPGTDTQYF. CDR3 DNA: TGTGCCAGCACCCCCTTAGGACCAGGGACAGATACGCAGTATTTT. Filled out from reference TRBV7-2 and TRBJ2-3, the complete variable domain reads GAGVSQSPSNKVTEKGKDVELRCDPISGHTALYWYRQSLGQGLEFLIYFQGNSAPDKSGLPSDRFSAERTGGSVSTLTIQRTQQEDSAVYLCASTPLGPGTDTQYFGPGTRLTVL.

This sequence joins TRBV27 and TRBJ2-7; 9 positions agree with TRBD1. After removal of 5 bases from V and 6 bases from J, the junction contained 8 bases not matched to a gene. This CDR3 comprises 14 residues. Per the germline V gene, CDR1 is MNHEY and CDR2 is SMNVEV (reference sequence). The CDR3 DNA sequence: TGTGCCAGCAGTCTTATGGGACAGGGTGGCGAGCAGTACTTC. The encoded protein is CASSLMGQGGEQYF.

This clone has a single count. The V call is TRBV14, the J call TRBJ1-2, with a tentative D call TRBD1 (5 bases). The CDR3 totals 14 residues. V dropped 0 bases and J dropped 11 bases, with 16 bases sitting between them. From germline, CDR1 is SGHDN and CDR2 FVKESK. CDR3 bases: TGTGCCAGCAGCCAAGAGATGGGGGGACTATCTTACACCTTC. Its translation is CASSQEMGGLSYTF.

This chain uses TRBV2 with TRBJ1-5; a possible D gene is TRBD1 (5 bases). Trimming removed 6 bases from V and 1 base from J, with 13 bases in between. Per the germline V gene, CDR1 is SNHLY and CDR2 is FYNNEI. The CDR3 loop spans 15 amino acids. CDR3 amino acids: CASRGGERSNQPQHF. For the CDR3, the DNA is TGTGCCAGCAGGGGGGGGGAGCGCAGCAATCAGCCCCAGCATTTT.

The chain uses TRBV3-1 (or the pseudogene TRBV3-2) and TRBJ2-7; TRBD2 agrees at 12 bases. The germline CDR1 and CDR2 sequences are LGHDT and YNNKEL (reference sequence). V was clipped by 4 bases and J by 3 bases; unmatched bases: 7. This CDR3 spans 16 amino acids. Here the CDR3 DNA reads TGTGCCAGCAGCCTCCCGACTAGCGGGAGAGGCTACGAGCAGTACTTC. This translates into CASSLPTSGRGYEQYF.

The rearrangement joins TRBV10-1 to TRBJ2-7; 9 bases match TRBD1. V was pared by 5 bases and J by 4 bases, with 9 bases of the junction left unmatched. There are 15 residues in the CDR3. Germline lookup yields CDR1 WNHNN and CDR2 SYGVQD (reference sequence). The CDR3 sequence: CASSPLRDRDYEQYF. The CDR3 DNA follows: TGCGCCAGCAGTCCGTTGAGGGACAGGGATTACGAGCAGTACTTC.

The chain has TRBV27 and TRBJ1-1; D unresolved. The CDR3 contains 14 residues. The germline V gene has CDR1 MNHEY and CDR2 SMNVEV (reference sequence). With 2 bases removed from V and 4 bases from J, the gap between germline ends came to 11 bases. In nucleotides, the CDR3 is TGTGCCAGCAGTTTAAGTCGGTCACGCACTGAAGCTTTCTTT. It translates to CASSLSRSRTEAFF.

The CDR3 is CSVDPGGSTDTQYF. CDR3 nucleotides: TGCAGCGTTGACCCGGGTGGGAGCACAGATACGCAGTATTTT. The genes are TRBV29-1 and TRBJ2-3; D is unclear. The V and J ends lost 3 bases and 0 bases respectively, with 10 bases between them. The CDR3 sequence is 14 residues long. Germline V CDR1 and CDR2: SQVTM, ANQGSEA.

This chain uses TRBV11-2 with TRBJ2-7, with 7 bases aligning to TRBD1. Germline V lookup: CDR1 SGHAT, CDR2 FQNNGV. Trimming took 0 bases from V and 2 from J; bases not matched to a gene: 7. The CDR3 consists of 16 residues. For the CDR3, the DNA is TGTGCCAGCAGCTTAGACTACGGGACAGCGGCCTACGAGCAGTACTTC. This codes for CASSLDYGTAAYEQYF.

This chain uses TRBV4-3 with TRBJ2-1, with 12 nucleotides matching TRBD2. The CDR3 loop spans 15 amino acids. The trim removed 1 base at V and 9 bases at J, leaving 4 bases unmatched. In germline, CDR1 is LGHNA, CDR2 YSLEER. CDR3 amino acids: CASSQVTSGRSEQFF. Here the CDR3 DNA reads TGCGCCAGCAGCCAAGTCACTAGCGGGAGGAGTGAGCAGTTCTTC.

The chain is built from TRBV19 and TRBJ2-7, with a tentative D call TRBD2 (6 bases). The germline V gene encodes CDR1 LNHDA and CDR2 SQIVND (reference sequence). The V end lost 5 bases, the J end lost 2 bases, and 19 bases lay between the germline ends. The CDR3 spans 16 residues. The CDR3 nucleotides are TGTGCCAGTAGTTGGGGCCGGGACTCAAGGCCCTACGAGCAGTACTTC. Amino acid sequence: CASSWGRDSRPYEQYF.

The V gene is TRBV29-1, the J gene TRBJ1-5; 10 bases are a match to TRBD1. From germline, CDR1 is SQVTM and CDR2 ANQGSEA. The CDR3 runs to 15 residues. J gave up 0 bases and V 6 bases, and 5 bases lay outside the gene matches. CDR3 sequence (DNA): TGCAGCGTGGGACAGGGGATAAGTAGCAATCAGCCCCAGCATTTT. This translates into CSVGQGISSNQPQHF.

The J gene is TRBJ1-5, the V gene TRBV12-3 or TRBV12-4, with 7 bases aligning to TRBD1. The J segment lost 6 bases and the V segment lost 5 bases, leaving 4 bases of the junction unmatched. CDR3 length: 13 amino acids. Written as DNA, the CDR3 is TGTGCCAGCAGTCTGACAGGGCGTCAGCCCCAGCATTTT. Residues: CASSLTGRQPQHF.

The rearrangement uses TRBV3-1 (or the pseudogene TRBV3-2) and TRBJ1-4, with TRBD1 as a possible D gene (5 bases). This CDR3 spans 16 amino acids. V was cut by 0 bases and J by 3 bases, with 11 bases left in between. Germline assignment: CDR1 LGHDT and CDR2 YNNKEL (reference sequence). DNA of the CDR3: TGTGCCAGCAGCCAAGACCGGGACTTTTCTAATGAAAAACTGTTTTTT. It specifies CASSQDRDFSNEKLFF.

With respect to this clone: The same CDR3 is also encoded by other DNA sequences in this sample. This chain joins TRBV4-3 and TRBJ2-7; tentatively, D is TRBD1 (6 bases). This CDR3 has 15 residues. V lost 0 bases to trimming and J lost 4 bases, with 13 bases between them. Germline-derived CDR1 and CDR2 are LGHNA and YSLEER. In nucleotides, the CDR3 is TGCGCCAGCAGCCAAGACAGGGGATCTATATACGAGCAGTACTTC. It encodes CASSQDRGSIYEQYF.

This clone was counted between two and nine times. V gene TRBV5-1 combines with J gene TRBJ2-5; D gene ambiguous. From germline, CDR1 is SGHRS and CDR2 YFSETQ. This CDR3 has 12 amino acids. The V and J ends lost 0 bases and 2 bases respectively, with 2 bases between them. This CDR3 reads CASSLVQETQYF. The CDR3 region has the DNA TGCGCCAGCAGCTTGGTACAAGAGACCCAGTACTTC.

The J gene is TRBJ1-1, the V gene TRBV19, with D unclear. Trimming left V 2 bases short and J 4 bases short, with 11 bases between. The CDR3 contains 14 residues. Germline V CDR1 and CDR2: LNHDA, SQIVND (reference sequence). CDR3 nucleotide sequence: TGTGCCAGTAGTATATCACGACGGGGCACTGAAGCTTTCTTT. This gives the protein CASSISRRGTEAFF.

The V and J genes are TRBV7-9 and TRBJ2-1; 9 nucleotides align to TRBD1. Germline V CDR1 and CDR2: SEHNR, FQNEAQ (reference sequence). The length of the CDR3 is 15 residues. J gave up 9 bases and V 7 bases, and 13 bases lay outside the gene matches. The DNA of the CDR3 is TGTGCCAGCAACCCATTCCGGGACAGGGTCGGTGAGCAGTTCTTC. Amino acid sequence: CASNPFRDRVGEQFF.

The V and J genes are TRBV4-2 and TRBJ2-1, with 11 bases aligning to TRBD2. V trimming: 0 bases; J trimming: 7 bases; junction bases outside the gene matches: 5. This CDR3 spans 16 amino acids. From germline, CDR1 is LGHNA and CDR2 YNFKEQ. The CDR3 spells CASSQDSGRVSNEQFF. CDR3 DNA: TGTGCCAGCAGCCAAGATAGCGGGAGGGTTAGTAATGAGCAGTTCTTC.

This rearrangement joins TRBV30 to TRBJ1-2; D possibly corresponds to TRBD1 (5 bases). The CDR3 runs 15 residues. CDR1 is GTSNPN and CDR2 is SVGIG in the germline V gene (reference sequence). Deletions cut 4 bases from V and 1 base from J, with 16 bases between. Written as DNA, the CDR3 is TGTGCCTGGACATCCCCCAGGGTTATTAACTATGGCTACACCTTC. This sequence encodes CAWTSPRVINYGYTF.